The present T cell receptor beta chain was sequenced within a study of blood T cell repertoires in COVID-19. TCRdb's copy holds only in-frame clones and misses some; the assay was immunoSEQ multiplex PCR. The sample has 360,000 or so clones; nearly 90% are singletons. Germline V gene sequence: CDR1 MNHEY, CDR2 SMNVEV (reference sequence). The CDR3 length is 14 residues. The ends were cut back, 3 bases at V and 2 bases at J, with 10 bases in the middle. The rearrangement joins TRBV27 to TRBJ1-1; D not certain. This receptor was taken from a woman aged 25 to 39 who had recovered from COVID-19. Sequencing was carried out using PBMCs or T cells enriched from blood (not recorded which). The CDR3 DNA reads as TGTGCCAGCAGTTTTCTAGCGGCAAACACTGAAGCTTTCTTT. This translates into CASSFLAANTEAFF.